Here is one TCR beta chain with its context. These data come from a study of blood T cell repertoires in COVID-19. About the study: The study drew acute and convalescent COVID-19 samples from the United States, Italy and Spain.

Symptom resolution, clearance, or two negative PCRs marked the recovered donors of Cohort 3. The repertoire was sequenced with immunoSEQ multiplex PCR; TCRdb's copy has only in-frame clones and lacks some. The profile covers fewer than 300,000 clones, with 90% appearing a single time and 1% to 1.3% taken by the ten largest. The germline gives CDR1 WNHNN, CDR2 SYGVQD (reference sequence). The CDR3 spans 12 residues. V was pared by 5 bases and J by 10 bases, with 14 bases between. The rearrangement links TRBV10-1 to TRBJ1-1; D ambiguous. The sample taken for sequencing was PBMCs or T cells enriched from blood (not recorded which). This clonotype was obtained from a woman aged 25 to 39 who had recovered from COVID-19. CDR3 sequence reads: CASSTPGKGAFF. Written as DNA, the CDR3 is TGCGCCAGCAGTACCCCGGGAAAAGGAGCTTTCTTT.